This passage covers 19 T cell receptor beta chains from one sample sequenced in a study of blood T cell repertoires in COVID-19. Repertoires were generated with immunoSEQ multiplex PCR, while TCRdb's copy carries only in-frame clones and drops some. The sample yields approximately 160,000 clones, 70% to 90% seen once. Input material: peripheral blood. Receptors were obtained from a human donor in a cohort sampled during active COVID-19.

The chain has TRBV5-5 and TRBJ1-2, with D perhaps TRBD1 (5 bases). Germline-derived CDR1 and CDR2 are SGHKS and YYEKEE (reference sequence). V was trimmed by 4 bases and J by 3 bases, leaving 16 bases between them. This CDR3 is built from 15 residues. The CDR3 DNA is TGTGCCAGCAGCCTGATAGGGCCGGGGGACTATGGCTACACCTTC. It encodes CASSLIGPGDYGYTF.

Details on this clone: Within the sample, other DNA sequences also encode this same CDR3. This chain connects TRBV6-2 or TRBV6-3 to TRBJ1-2, with TRBD1 identical over 8 bases. The ends lost 5 bases at V and 6 bases at J; junction bases unmatched: 11. This CDR3 spans 15 amino acids. Germline V gene lookup returns CDR1 MNHEY and CDR2 SVGEGT. CDR3 protein: CASSPSQGALNGYTF. The DNA for the CDR3 is TGTGCCAGCAGTCCATCCCAGGGGGCGTTAAATGGCTACACCTTC.

The chain employs TRBV5-6 and TRBJ2-1; a possible D gene is TRBD1 (6 bases). The V end was cut by 4 bases, the J end by 13 bases, with 9 bases between. This CDR3 contains 10 residues. CDR1 and CDR2 (germline): SGHDT, YYEEEE. The CDR3 here is CASSGGSQFF. CDR3 nucleotide sequence: TGTGCCAGCAGCGGGGGCTCCCAGTTCTTC. Full variable domain (rest looked up from reference TRBV5-6 and TRBJ2-1): DAGVTQSPTHLIKTRGQQVTLRCSPKSGHDTVSWYQQALGQGPQFIFQYYEEEERQRGNFPDRFSGHQFPNYSSELNVNALLLGDSALYLCASSGGSQFFGPGTRLTVL.

The sample holds one count of this clone. The chain recombines TRBV9 with TRBJ1-1; TRBD1 might be the D (5 bases). The CDR3 covers 13 residues. V shed 5 bases and J shed 2 bases, with 10 bases lying between them. CDR1 and CDR2 (germline): SGDLS, YYNGEE. This chain's CDR3 is CASSAGSNTEAFF. CDR3 nucleotides: TGTGCCAGCAGTGCAGGGTCTAACACTGAAGCTTTCTTT.

The V gene is TRBV2, the J gene TRBJ1-5; 7 bases align to TRBD1. CDR3 length: 15 amino acids. V lost 5 bases and J lost 1; bases outside the gene matches: 5. Germline CDR1 and CDR2: SNHLY and FYNNEI. CDR3 DNA: TGTGCCAGCAGTAATAGACAGGGCAGCAATCAGCCCCAGCATTTT. Its protein is CASSNRQGSNQPQHF. Using reference TRBV2 and TRBJ1-5 for the parts outside the CDR3, the full variable domain is EPEVTQTPSHQVTQMGQEVILRCVPISNHLYFYWYRQILGQKVEFLVSFYNNEISEKSEIFDDQFSVERPDGSNFTLKIRSTKLEDSAMYFCASSNRQGSNQPQHFGDGTRLSIL.

The chain is built from TRBV4-3 and TRBJ2-6; no definite D call. V was shortened by 1 base and J by 0 bases, with 10 bases between the two germline ends. The germline V gene has CDR1 LGHNA and CDR2 YSLEER. The CDR3 is 17 residues long. CDR3 residues: CASSQVRSSSGANVLTF. For the CDR3, the DNA is TGCGCCAGCAGCCAAGTTCGGAGCAGCTCTGGGGCCAACGTCCTGACTTTC.

In its sample, this clone was seen once. The chain couples TRBV19 to TRBJ2-7; TRBD2 is a possible D gene (7 bases). The CDR3 has 17 amino acids. The germline V and J ends were trimmed by 7 bases and 5 bases, with 27 bases remaining between them. The germline V gene encodes CDR1 LNHDA and CDR2 SQIVND (reference sequence). In DNA, the CDR3 is TGTGCCAGTAATCGGGGAGGGCCCGCAGGGGAACTGCACGAGCAGTACTTC. Its protein is CASNRGGPAGELHEQYF.

This rearrangement joins TRBV28 to TRBJ2-5, with 9 bases lining up with TRBD1. The CDR3 consists of 15 residues. CDR1 is MDHEN, CDR2 SYDVKM, per germline. J gave up 2 bases and V 7 bases, and 8 bases lay outside the gene matches. The CDR3: CASISGTGFQETQYF. CDR3 sequence (DNA): TGTGCCAGCATCTCCGGGACAGGGTTTCAAGAGACCCAGTACTTC.

This clone showed up just once. V gene TRBV6-5 combines with J gene TRBJ2-5; possible D gene TRBD2, 6 bases. Trimming removed 10 bases at V and 0 bases at J, with 18 bases between. CDR3 length: 15 amino acids. The V gene's germline CDR1 is MNHEY and CDR2 SVGAGI. The CDR3 reads CATGGSLMYQETQYF. For the CDR3, the DNA is TGTGCCACCGGAGGGTCCCTTATGTACCAAGAGACCCAGTACTTC.

The chain carries TRBV7-9 and TRBJ2-5; D gene uncertain. This CDR3 contains 13 residues. V was clipped by 5 bases and J by 3 bases, with 10 bases between them. Germline V gene lookup returns CDR1 SEHNR and CDR2 FQNEAQ (reference sequence). CDR3 coding DNA: TGTGCCAGCAGCGATTACAGAAAAGAGACCCAGTACTTC. This encodes CASSDYRKETQYF.

The V and J genes are TRBV18 and TRBJ2-7; D may be TRBD1 (6 bases). Trimming took off 3 bases at V and 3 bases at J, with 12 bases between the two ends. The CDR3 loop spans 14 amino acids. Germline V gene data show CDR1 as KGHSH and CDR2 as LQKENI. The CDR3 sequence: CASSPGRGIYEQYF. CDR3 in DNA: TGTGCCAGCTCACCGGGCAGGGGAATCTACGAGCAGTACTTC.

The chain uses TRBV14 and TRBJ1-3; weak D call: TRBD1 (6 bases). The germline V gene encodes CDR1 SGHDN and CDR2 FVKESK. Deletions cut 1 base from V and 2 bases from J, with 12 bases between. The CDR3 consists of 16 residues. CDR3 protein: CASSQALTGTGNTIYF. The DNA for the CDR3 is TGTGCCAGCAGCCAAGCCTTGACAGGCACTGGAAACACCATATATTTT.

The chain links TRBV30 to TRBJ1-1; D is undetermined. The V gene's germline CDR1 is GTSNPN and CDR2 SVGIG (reference sequence). Trimming took 1 base from V and 6 from J, leaving 9 bases between them. The CDR3 sequence is 12 residues long. DNA for the CDR3: TGTGCCTGGAGTGACGGTCGAGCTGAAGCTTTCTTT. This codes for CAWSDGRAEAFF.

J is TRBJ1-4 and V is TRBV19; TRBD1 is a possible D gene (6 bases). The CDR3 length is 14 residues. The germline CDR1 and CDR2 sequences are LNHDA and SQIVND (reference sequence). V shed 7 bases and J shed 7 bases, with 16 bases lying between them. DNA of the CDR3: TGTGCCAGTAAGAGTATATCCAGGGGTGAAAAACTGTTTTTT. Translation: CASKSISRGEKLFF. Variable domain in full (rest from reference TRBV19 and TRBJ1-4): DGGITQSPKYLFRKEGQNVTLSCEQNLNHDAMYWYRQDPGQGLRLIYYSQIVNDFQKGDIAEGYSVSREKKESFPLTVTSAQKNPTAFYLCASKSISRGEKLFFGSGTQLSVL.

The chain carries TRBV2 and TRBJ1-4, with D unresolved. V shed 6 bases and J shed 8 bases, with 16 bases lying between them. Germline V gives CDR1 SNHLY, CDR2 FYNNEI. The CDR3 loop spans 14 amino acids. The CDR3 DNA follows: TGTGCCAGCAGGGGAGCGAAAATGATCGAAAAACTGTTTTTT. Protein product: CASRGAKMIEKLFF. Filled out from reference TRBV2 and TRBJ1-4, the complete variable domain reads EPEVTQTPSHQVTQMGQEVILRCVPISNHLYFYWYRQILGQKVEFLVSFYNNEISEKSEIFDDQFSVERPDGSNFTLKIRSTKLEDSAMYFCASRGAKMIEKLFFGSGTQLSVL.

This chain connects TRBV7-3 to TRBJ2-1; the D is unclear. Germline assignment: CDR1 SGHTA and CDR2 FQGTGA. Trimming shortened V by 0 bases and J by 4 bases, and 4 bases separated the two germline ends. CDR3 length equals 13 residues. The CDR3 reads CASSLTRYNEQFF. The CDR3 bases are TGTGCCAGCAGCTTAACGAGGTACAATGAGCAGTTCTTC.

This clone turned up a few times. This CDR3 reads CASTEQGWDTEAFF. In DNA, the CDR3 is TGTGCCAGCACCGAACAGGGGTGGGACACTGAAGCTTTCTTT. The gene calls are TRBV5-4 and TRBJ1-1; 7 bases line up with TRBD1. CDR1 SGHNT and CDR2 YYREEE come from the germline V gene (reference sequence). The CDR3 length is 14 residues. V dropped 6 bases and J dropped 3; count of bases not matched to a gene: 8.

The chain combines TRBV6-2 or TRBV6-3 with TRBJ2-4, with TRBD2 identical over 7 bases. Germline loops: CDR1 MNHEY, CDR2 SVGEGT. The trim removed 4 bases at V and 6 bases at J, leaving 6 bases unmatched. The CDR3 is 14 residues long. In DNA form, the CDR3 reads TGTGCCAGCAGTTCGGGGGGAGAGTTAAACATTCAGTACTTC. It is translated as CASSSGGELNIQYF.

The rearrangement links TRBV6-1 to TRBJ2-7; D may be TRBD1 (5 bases). V lost 0 bases and J 3 bases, leaving 12 bases between the germline ends. From germline, CDR1 is MNHNS and CDR2 SASEGT. This CDR3 has 15 residues. CDR3 in DNA: TGTGCCAGCAGTGAAGCCTGGACAAGGAACTACGAGCAGTACTTC. Its translation: CASSEAWTRNYEQYF.